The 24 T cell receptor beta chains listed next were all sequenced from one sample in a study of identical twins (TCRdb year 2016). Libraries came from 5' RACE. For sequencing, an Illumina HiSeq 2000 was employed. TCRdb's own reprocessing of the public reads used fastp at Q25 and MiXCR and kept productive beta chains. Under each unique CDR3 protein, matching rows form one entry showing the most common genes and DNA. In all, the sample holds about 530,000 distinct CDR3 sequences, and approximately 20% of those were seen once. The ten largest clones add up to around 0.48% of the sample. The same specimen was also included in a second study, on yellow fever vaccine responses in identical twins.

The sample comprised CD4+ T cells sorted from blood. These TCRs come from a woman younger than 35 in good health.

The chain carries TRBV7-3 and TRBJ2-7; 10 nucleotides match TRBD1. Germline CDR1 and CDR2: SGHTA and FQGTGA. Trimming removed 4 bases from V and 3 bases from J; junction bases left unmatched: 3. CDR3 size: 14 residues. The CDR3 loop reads CASSSGTGDYEQYF. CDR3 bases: TGTGCCAGCAGCTCTGGGACAGGGGACTACGAGCAGTACTTC. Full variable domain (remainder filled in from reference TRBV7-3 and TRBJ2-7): GAGVSQTPSNKVTEKGKYVELRCDPISGHTALYWYRQSLGQGPEFLIYFQGTGAADDSGLPNDRFFAVRPEGSVSTLKIQRTERGDSAVYLCASSSGTGDYEQYFGPGTRLTVT.

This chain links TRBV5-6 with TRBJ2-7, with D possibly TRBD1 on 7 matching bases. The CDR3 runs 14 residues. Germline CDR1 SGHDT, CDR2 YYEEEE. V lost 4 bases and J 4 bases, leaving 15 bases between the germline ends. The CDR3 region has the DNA TGTGCCAGCAGCGGCGGGACAGTTAATTACGAGCAGTACGTC. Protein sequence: CASSGGTVNYEQYV.

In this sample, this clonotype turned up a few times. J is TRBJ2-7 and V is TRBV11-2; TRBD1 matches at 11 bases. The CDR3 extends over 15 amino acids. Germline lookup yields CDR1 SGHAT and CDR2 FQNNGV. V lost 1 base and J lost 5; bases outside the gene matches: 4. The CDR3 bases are TGTGCCAGCAGCTTAGCGAGGACAGGGGGCGACGAGCAGTACGTC. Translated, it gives CASSLARTGGDEQYV.

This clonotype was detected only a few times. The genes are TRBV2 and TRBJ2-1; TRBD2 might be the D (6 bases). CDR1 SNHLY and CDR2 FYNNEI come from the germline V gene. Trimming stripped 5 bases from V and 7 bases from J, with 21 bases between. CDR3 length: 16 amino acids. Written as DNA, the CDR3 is TGTGCCAGCAGTTGGGCAAGGGGCGGGGTTGGGAATGAGCAGTTCTTC. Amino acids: CASSWARGGVGNEQFF.

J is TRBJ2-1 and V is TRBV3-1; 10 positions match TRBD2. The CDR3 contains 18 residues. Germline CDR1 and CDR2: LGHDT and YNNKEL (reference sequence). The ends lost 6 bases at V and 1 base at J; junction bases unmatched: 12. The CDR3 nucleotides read TGTGCCAGCAGTCGACATTCTAGCGGGGGTTCTTCCTACAATGAGCAGTTCTTC. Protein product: CASSRHSSGGSSYNEQFF.

Here the CDR3 reads CSVDNRALYPEAFF. DNA for the CDR3: TGCAGCGTTGACAACAGGGCGTTGTACCCTGAAGCTTTCTTT. V usage is TRBV29-1 and J usage is TRBJ1-1, with D possibly matching TRBD1 (6 bases). The ends were cut back, 3 bases at V and 6 bases at J, with 17 bases in the middle. Germline V gene sequence: CDR1 SQVTM, CDR2 ANQGSEA. There are 14 residues in the CDR3.

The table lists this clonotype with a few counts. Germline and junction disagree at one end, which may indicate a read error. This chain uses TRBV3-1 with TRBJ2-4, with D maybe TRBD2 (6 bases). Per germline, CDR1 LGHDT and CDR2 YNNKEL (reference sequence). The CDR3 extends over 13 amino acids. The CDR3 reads CASSRTPDLARDF. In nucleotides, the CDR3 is TGTGCCAGCAGCCGCACTCCTGATCTAGCGAGGGACTTC.

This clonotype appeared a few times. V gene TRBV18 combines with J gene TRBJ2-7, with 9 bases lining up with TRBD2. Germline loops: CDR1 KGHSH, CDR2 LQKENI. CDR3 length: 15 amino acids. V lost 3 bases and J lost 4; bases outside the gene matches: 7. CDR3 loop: CASSPNSGSGYEQYF. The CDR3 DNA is TGTGCCAGCTCACCTAATAGCGGGAGCGGGTACGAGCAGTACTTC.

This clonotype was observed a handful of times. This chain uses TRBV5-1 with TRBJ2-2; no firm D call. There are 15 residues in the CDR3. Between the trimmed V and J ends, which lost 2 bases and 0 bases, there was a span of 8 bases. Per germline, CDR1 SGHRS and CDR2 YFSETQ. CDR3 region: CASSLTTANTGELFF. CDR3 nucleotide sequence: TGCGCCAGCAGCTTAACAACCGCGAACACCGGGGAGCTGTTTTTT.

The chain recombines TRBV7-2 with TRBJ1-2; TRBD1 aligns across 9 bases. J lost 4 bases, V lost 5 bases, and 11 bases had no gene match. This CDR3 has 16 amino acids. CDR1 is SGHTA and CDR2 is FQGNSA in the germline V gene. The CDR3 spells CASSPMSWGQGYGYTF. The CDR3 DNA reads TGTGCCAGCAGCCCGATGAGCTGGGGACAGGGCTATGGCTACACCTTC.

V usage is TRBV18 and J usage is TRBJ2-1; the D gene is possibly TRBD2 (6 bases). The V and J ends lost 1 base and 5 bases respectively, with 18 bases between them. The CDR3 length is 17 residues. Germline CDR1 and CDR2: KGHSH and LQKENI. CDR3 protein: CASSPQYRGDGNNEQFF. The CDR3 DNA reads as TGTGCCAGCTCACCACAGTATCGCGGGGACGGGAACAATGAGCAGTTCTTC.

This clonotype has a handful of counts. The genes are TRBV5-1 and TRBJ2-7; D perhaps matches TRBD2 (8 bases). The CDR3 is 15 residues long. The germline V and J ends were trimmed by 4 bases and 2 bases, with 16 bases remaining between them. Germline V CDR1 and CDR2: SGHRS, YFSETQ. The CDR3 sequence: CASSPGGGAPYEQYF. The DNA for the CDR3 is TGCGCCAGCAGCCCGGGAGGGGGCGCCCCCTACGAGCAGTACTTC.

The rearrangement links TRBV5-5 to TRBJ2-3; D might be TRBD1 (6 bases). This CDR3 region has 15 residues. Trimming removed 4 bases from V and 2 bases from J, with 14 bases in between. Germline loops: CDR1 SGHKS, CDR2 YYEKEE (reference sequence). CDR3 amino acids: CASSSHRVDTDTQYF. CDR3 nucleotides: TGTGCCAGCAGCAGCCACAGGGTGGACACAGATACGCAGTATTTT.

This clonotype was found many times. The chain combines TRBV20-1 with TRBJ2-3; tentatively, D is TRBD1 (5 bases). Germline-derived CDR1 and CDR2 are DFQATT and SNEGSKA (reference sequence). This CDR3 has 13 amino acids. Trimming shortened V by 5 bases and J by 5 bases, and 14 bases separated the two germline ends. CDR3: CSAPPWQGDTQYF. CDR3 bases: TGCAGTGCTCCACCTTGGCAGGGAGATACGCAGTATTTT.

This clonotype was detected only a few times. In DNA form, the CDR3 reads TGTGCCAGCAGTTACGGTCTAGCGGGAGGGTCGGATACGCAGTATTTT. The encoded protein is CASSYGLAGGSDTQYF. V gene TRBV6-2 or TRBV6-3 combines with J gene TRBJ2-3, with TRBD2 matching 12 bases. The V and J ends lost 2 bases and 6 bases, in that order; junction bases with no gene match: 6. The V gene's germline CDR1 is MNHEY and CDR2 SVGEGT. The CDR3 extends over 16 amino acids.

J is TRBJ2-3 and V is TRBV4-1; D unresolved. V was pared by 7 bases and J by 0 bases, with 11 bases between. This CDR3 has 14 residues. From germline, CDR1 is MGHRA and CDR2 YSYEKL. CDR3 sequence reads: CASTLTASTDTQYF. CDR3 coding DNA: TGCGCCAGCACCCTGACTGCTAGCACAGATACGCAGTATTTT.

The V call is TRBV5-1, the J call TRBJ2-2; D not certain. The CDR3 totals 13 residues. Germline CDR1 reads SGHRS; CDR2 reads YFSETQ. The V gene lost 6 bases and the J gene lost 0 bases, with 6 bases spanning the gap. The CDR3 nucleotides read TGCGCCAGCATGGCCGCGAACACCGGGGAGCTGTTTTTT. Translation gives CASMAANTGELFF.

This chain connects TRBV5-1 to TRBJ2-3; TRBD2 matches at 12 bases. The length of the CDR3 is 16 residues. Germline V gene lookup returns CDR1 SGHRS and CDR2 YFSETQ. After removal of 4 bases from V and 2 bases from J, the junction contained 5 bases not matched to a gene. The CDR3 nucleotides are TGCGCCAGCAGCCCCGGACTAGCGGGACCCACAGATACGCAGTATTTT. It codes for CASSPGLAGPTDTQYF.

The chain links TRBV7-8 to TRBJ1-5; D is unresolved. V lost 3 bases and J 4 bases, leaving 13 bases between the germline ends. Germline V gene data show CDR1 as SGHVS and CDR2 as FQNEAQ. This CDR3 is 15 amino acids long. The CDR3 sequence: CASSFFDEINQPQHF. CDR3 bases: TGTGCCAGCAGCTTCTTTGATGAGATAAATCAGCCCCAGCATTTT.

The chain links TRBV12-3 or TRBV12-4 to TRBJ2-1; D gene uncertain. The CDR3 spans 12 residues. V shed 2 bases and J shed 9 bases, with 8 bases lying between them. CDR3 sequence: CASSLTGVEQFF. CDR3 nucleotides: TGTGCCAGCAGTTTAACCGGCGTTGAGCAGTTCTTC.

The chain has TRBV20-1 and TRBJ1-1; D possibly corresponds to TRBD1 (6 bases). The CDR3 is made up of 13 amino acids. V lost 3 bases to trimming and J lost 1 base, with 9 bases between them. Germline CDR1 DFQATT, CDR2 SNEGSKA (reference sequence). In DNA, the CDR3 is TGCAGTGCTAGCGGGACACGGAACACTGAAGCTTTCTTT. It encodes CSASGTRNTEAFF.

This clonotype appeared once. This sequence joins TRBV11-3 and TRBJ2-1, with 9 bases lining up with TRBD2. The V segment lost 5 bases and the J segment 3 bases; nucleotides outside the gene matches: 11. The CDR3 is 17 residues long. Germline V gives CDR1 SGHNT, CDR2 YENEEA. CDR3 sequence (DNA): TGTGCCAGCAGCCCCCCTGGCCTAGCGGGAATCTACAATGAGCAGTTCTTC. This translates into CASSPPGLAGIYNEQFF.

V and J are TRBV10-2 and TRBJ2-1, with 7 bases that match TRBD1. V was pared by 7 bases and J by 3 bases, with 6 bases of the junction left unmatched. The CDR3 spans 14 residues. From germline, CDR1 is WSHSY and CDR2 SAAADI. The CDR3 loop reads CASKIGTDYNEQFF. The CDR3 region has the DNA TGCGCCAGCAAAATCGGGACAGACTACAATGAGCAGTTCTTC.

Here the CDR3 reads CASSLAQVYGYTF. The CDR3 coding sequence is TGCGCCAGCAGCTTGGCCCAGGTCTATGGCTACACCTTC. V gene TRBV5-1 combines with J gene TRBJ1-2; D gene uncertain. V gave up 0 bases and J gave up 4 bases, with 7 bases separating them. The CDR3 extends over 13 amino acids. Germline-derived CDR1 and CDR2 are SGHRS and YFSETQ.